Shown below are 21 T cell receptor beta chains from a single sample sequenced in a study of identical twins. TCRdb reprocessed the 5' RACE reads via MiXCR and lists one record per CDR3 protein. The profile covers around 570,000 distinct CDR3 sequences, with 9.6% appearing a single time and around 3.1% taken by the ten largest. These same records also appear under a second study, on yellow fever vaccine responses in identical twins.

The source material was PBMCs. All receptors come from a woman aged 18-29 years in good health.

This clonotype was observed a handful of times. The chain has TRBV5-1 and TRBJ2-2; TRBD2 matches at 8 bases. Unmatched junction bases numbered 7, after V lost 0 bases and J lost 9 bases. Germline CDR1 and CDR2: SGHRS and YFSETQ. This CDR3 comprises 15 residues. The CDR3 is CASSLETSVIRELFF. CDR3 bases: TGCGCCAGCAGCTTGGAGACTAGCGTAATCAGGGAGCTGTTTTTT.

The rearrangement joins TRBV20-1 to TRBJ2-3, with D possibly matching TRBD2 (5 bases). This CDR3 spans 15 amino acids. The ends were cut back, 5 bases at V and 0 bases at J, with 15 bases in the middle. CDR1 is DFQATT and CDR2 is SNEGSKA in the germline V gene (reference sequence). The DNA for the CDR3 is TGCAGTGCTCGAACCATACTAGGTAGCACAGATACGCAGTATTTT. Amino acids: CSARTILGSTDTQYF.

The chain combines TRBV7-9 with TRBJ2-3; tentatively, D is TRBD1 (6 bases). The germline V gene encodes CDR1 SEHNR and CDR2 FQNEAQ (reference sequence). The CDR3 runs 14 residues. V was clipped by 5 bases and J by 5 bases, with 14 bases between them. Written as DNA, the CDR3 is TGTGCCAGCAGCCTCTACAGGGATGGAGATACGCAGTATTTT. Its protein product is CASSLYRDGDTQYF.

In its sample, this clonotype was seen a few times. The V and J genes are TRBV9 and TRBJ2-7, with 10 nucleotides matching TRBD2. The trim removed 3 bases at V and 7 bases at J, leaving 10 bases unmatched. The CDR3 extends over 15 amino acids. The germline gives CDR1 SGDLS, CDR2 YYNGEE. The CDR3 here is CASSALPGLANEQYF. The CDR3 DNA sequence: TGTGCCAGCAGCGCCCTACCGGGACTAGCGAATGAGCAGTACTTC.

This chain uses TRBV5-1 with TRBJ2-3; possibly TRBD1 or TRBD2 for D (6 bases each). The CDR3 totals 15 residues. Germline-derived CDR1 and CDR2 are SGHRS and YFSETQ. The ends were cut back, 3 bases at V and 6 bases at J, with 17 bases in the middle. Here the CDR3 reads CASSSLGGLVDTQYF. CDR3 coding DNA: TGCGCCAGCAGCTCCCTCGGGGGCCTAGTGGATACGCAGTATTTT.

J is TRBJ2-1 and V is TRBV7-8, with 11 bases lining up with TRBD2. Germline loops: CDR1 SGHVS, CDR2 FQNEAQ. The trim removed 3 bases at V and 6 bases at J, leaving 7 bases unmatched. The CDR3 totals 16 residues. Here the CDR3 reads CASSFLLAGGGNEQFF. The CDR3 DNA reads TGTGCCAGCAGCTTCCTCCTAGCGGGAGGAGGCAATGAGCAGTTCTTC.

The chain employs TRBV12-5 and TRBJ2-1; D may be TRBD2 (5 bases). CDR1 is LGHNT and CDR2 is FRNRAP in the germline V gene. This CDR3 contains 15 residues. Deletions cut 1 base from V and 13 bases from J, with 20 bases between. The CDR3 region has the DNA TGTGCTAGTGGTTTGGGTGACGCGGAACTAGGGCAACAGTTCTTC. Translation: CASGLGDAELGQQFF.

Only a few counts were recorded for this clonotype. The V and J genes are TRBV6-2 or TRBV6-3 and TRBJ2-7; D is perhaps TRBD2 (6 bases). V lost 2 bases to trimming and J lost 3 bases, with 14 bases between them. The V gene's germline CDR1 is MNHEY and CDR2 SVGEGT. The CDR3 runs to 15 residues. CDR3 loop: CASSYQGGISYEQYF. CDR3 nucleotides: TGTGCCAGCAGTTACCAAGGAGGGATAAGCTACGAGCAGTACTTC.

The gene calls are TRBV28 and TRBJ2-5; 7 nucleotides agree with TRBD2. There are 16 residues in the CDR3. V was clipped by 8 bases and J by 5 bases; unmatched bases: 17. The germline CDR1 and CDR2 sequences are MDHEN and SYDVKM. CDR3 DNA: TGTGCCAGCCATTCCCTTTCTTCGGGGGGTTGGGAGACCCAGTACTTC. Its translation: CASHSLSSGGWETQYF. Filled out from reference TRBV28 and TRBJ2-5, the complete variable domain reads DVKVTQSSRYLVKRTGEKVFLECVQDMDHENMFWYRQDPGLGLRLIYFSYDVKMKEKGDIPEGYSVSREKKERFSLILESASTNQTSMYLCASHSLSSGGWETQYFGPGTRLLVL.

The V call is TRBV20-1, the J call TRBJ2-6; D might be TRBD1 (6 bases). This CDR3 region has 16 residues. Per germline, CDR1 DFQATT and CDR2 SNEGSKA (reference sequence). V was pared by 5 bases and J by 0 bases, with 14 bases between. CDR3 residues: CSAAATGISGANVLTF. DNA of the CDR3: TGCAGTGCTGCGGCGACAGGCATCTCTGGGGCCAACGTCCTGACTTTC.

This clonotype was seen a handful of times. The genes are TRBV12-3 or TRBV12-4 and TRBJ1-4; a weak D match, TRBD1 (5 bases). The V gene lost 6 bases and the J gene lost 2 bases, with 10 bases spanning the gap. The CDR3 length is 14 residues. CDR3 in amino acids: CASSSRVTNEKLFF. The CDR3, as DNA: TGTGCCAGCAGCTCCAGGGTCACTAATGAAAAACTGTTTTTT.

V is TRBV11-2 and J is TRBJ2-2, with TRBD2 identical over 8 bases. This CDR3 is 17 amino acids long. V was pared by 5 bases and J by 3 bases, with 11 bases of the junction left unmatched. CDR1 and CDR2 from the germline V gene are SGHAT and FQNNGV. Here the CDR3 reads CASSPNHKREYTGELFF. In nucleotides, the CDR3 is TGTGCCAGCAGCCCAAACCATAAGCGGGAGTACACCGGGGAGCTGTTTTTT.

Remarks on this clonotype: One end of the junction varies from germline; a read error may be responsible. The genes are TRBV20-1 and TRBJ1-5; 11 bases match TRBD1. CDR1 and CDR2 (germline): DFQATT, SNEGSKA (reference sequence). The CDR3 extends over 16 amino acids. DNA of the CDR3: TGCTGTGCTAGTGGGACAGGGGGAAAGGGTAATCAGCCCCAGCATTTT. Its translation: CCASGTGGKGNQPQHF.

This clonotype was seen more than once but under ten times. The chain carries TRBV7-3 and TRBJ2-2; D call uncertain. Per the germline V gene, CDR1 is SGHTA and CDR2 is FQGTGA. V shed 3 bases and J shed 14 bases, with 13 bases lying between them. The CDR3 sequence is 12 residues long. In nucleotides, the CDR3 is TGTGCCAGCAGCTTTAAAGTCGGACGCCTGTTTTTT. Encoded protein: CASSFKVGRLFF.

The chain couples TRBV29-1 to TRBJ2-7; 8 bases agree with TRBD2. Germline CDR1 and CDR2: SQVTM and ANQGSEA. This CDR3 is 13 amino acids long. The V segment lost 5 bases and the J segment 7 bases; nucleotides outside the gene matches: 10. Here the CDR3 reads CSVPSGLGGEQYF. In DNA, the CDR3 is TGCAGCGTTCCTAGCGGGCTGGGTGGAGAGCAGTACTTC.

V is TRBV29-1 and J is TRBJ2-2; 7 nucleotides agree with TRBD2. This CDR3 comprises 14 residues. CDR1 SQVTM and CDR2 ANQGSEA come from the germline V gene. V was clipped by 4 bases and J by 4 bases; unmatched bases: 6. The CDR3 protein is CSVASGVPTGELFF. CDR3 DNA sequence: TGCAGCGTTGCTAGCGGAGTCCCCACCGGGGAGCTGTTTTTT.

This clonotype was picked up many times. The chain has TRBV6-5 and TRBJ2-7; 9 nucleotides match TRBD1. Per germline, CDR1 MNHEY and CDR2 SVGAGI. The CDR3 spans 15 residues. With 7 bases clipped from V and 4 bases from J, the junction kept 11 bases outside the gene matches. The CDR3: CASTYSGQGLYEQYF. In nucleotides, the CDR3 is TGTGCCAGCACATACTCGGGACAGGGACTGTACGAGCAGTACTTC.

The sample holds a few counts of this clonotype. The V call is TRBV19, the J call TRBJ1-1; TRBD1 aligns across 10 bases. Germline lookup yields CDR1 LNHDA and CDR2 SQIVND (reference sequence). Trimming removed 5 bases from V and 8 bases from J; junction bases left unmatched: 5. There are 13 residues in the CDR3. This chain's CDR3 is CASSFDRGREAFF. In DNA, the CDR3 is TGTGCCAGTAGTTTCGACAGGGGGCGAGAAGCTTTCTTT.

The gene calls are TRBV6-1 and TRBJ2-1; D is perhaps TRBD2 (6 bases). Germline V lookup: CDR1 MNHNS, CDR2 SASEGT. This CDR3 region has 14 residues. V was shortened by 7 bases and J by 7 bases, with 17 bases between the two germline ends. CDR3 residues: CASKIPGLLNEQFF. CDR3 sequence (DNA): TGTGCCAGCAAAATACCGGGACTGCTAAATGAGCAGTTCTTC.

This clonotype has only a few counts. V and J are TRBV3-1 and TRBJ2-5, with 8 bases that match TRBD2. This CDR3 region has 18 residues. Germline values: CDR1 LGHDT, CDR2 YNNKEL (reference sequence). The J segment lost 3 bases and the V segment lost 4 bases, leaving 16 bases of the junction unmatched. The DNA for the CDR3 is TGTGCCAGCAGCCCCCCTTTCCCCAGACTAGCGTCGGAAGAGACCCAGTACTTC. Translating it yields CASSPPFPRLASEETQYF.

The CDR3 spells CAIRDLAETQYF. The CDR3 bases are TGTGCCATCCGGGACCTAGCAGAGACCCAGTACTTC. V usage is TRBV10-3 and J usage is TRBJ2-5; D is perhaps TRBD1 or TRBD2 (5 bases each). The CDR3 totals 12 residues. V gave up 8 bases and J gave up 4 bases, with 11 bases separating them. CDR1 is ENHRY, CDR2 SYGVKD, per germline.